The clone carrying this TCR beta chain was observed a single time. Its antigen is still unknown. 13 Jbeta primers and 60 Vbeta primers were used for the PCR. Method: immunoSEQ multiplex PCR; TCRdb's copy keeps in-frame clones and lacks some. The sample yields more than 85,000 clones, under 90% seen once. The CDR3 extends over 17 amino acids. Germline-derived CDR1 and CDR2 are MGHDK and SYGVNS. The V and J ends lost 1 base and 2 bases respectively, with 18 bases between them. These data come from a study of cytomegalovirus exposure and HLA in healthy donors. Study outcomes and limitations: In all likelihood, a cluster of highly shared sequence variants was a sequencing artifact.

This receptor was taken from a woman aged 30 to 39 in good health and CMV-seronegative. This chain uses TRBV25-1 with TRBJ2-7; D perhaps matches TRBD1 (6 bases). The sample comprised PBMCs. CDR3 coding DNA: TGTGCCAGCAGTGAATTAAGTCCAGGGGCGTTCACCTACGAGCAGTACTTC. Translation: CASSELSPGAFTYEQYF.